Below, one TCR beta chain is given with its context. The data were taken from a study of blood T cells in healthy people across ages. CDR1 is SGHVS, CDR2 FNYEAQ, per germline. With 5 bases removed from V and 5 bases from J, the gap between germline ends came to 21 bases. The CDR3 is 16 amino acids. Combining a sample-barcoded 5' primer with a J-beta primer mix, a second PCR ran for roughly 7 to 12 cycles. TCRdb reanalysed the 5' RACE reads using MiXCR and keeps one entry per CDR3 protein. The sample includes about 1.6 million distinct CDR3 sequences, roughly a third of them seen just once. Those donating, healthy Caucasian individuals from Russia, were aged about 6 to 100.

Sequencing input: blood. V and J are TRBV7-6 and TRBJ2-5; D may match TRBD1 or TRBD2 (5 bases each). The sequence derives from a woman between 25 and 40 years old in good health. The CDR3 is CASSPSRGSLGETQYF. The CDR3 DNA reads as TGTGCCAGCAGCCCGTCTCGGGGCAGCCTCGGGGAGACCCAGTACTTC.